This TCR beta chain was identified in a study of T-cell memory formation after mild COVID-19. Study conclusions and caveats: Clones contracting across day 15 to 85 had a balanced CD4/CD8 profile; later expanding clones leaned CD4+.

Trimming stripped 0 bases from V and 4 bases from J, with 15 bases between. This CDR3 has 16 amino acids. Germline CDR1 and CDR2: LGHNA and YNFKEQ. Concerning this clonotype itself: Antigen: not known.

TCRdb passed the 5' RACE reads through MiXCR, listing each CDR3 protein once. The sample carries 550,000 to 600,000 distinct CDR3 sequences, roughly 20% recorded once. This clonotype was obtained from an adult woman who had mild COVID-19 (a few samples of this study predate the infection). Cell type and time point are not known. The chain is built from TRBV4-2 and TRBJ2-5, with a tentative D call TRBD1 (5 bases). The sample comprised PBMCs or a T cell subset sorted from them (not recorded which). The CDR3 is CASSQDLLGLGETQYF. CDR3 DNA sequence: TGTGCCAGCAGCCAAGATCTGCTGGGGCTTGGAGAGACCCAGTACTTC.